The TCR beta chain described here comes from a study of patients and donors after allogeneic stem cell transplantation (dated by TCRdb to between 2020 and 2021). About this clonotype: Its antigen is not yet known. The record has no base qualities; no much larger clone is one base away.

The library was made by RT-PCR. Sequenced on a NextSeq 550. TCRdb ran its own pipeline on the public reads, namely fastp trimming at Q25 and MiXCR clone calling, and kept in-frame beta chains. CDR3 protein sequences are deduplicated, and each keeps its most common genes and DNA. The sample profile shows 150,000 to 250,000 distinct CDR3 sequences; roughly two fifths of them were found once. About 30% of the sample lies in the top ten. Per the germline V gene, LGHNA is the CDR1 and YSLEER is the CDR2. At the junction V is shortened by 2 bases and J by 1 base; bases outside the gene matches: 8. The CDR3 sequence holds 17 residues, the cysteine and phenylalanine included. Left in the record is the CDR3 DNA by itself, 51 bases read in frame from the first base.

The TCR comes from a human donor who was either an allogeneic HSCT recipient or a stem cell or donor lymphocyte infusion donor (not recorded which). It is not recorded whose cells these are; they may come from a transplant donor. This chain is built from TRBV4-3 and TRBJ2-1; 7 of the junction bases match TRBD2. Material for sequencing was blood, either unsorted or a sorted T cell fraction (not recorded which). The DNA sequence is given as TGCGCCAGCAGCCAACAACCGGCTAGCGGTTCCTACAATGAGCAGTTCTTC. Translated, this is CASSQQPASGSYNEQFF.